This T cell receptor beta chain was documented in a study of immune evolution from preneoplasia to lung adenocarcinoma. Study context: HLA loss of heterozygosity: around 6.5% AIS, about 15% MIA, 30% to 35% ADC, none AAH.

Nucleic acids came from premalignant or tumor cells enriched by macro-dissection. Germline V gives CDR1 GTSNPN, CDR2 SVGIG (reference sequence). V was cut by 1 base and J by 9 bases, with 19 bases left in between. CDR3 length: 14 residues. TCRdb's table, derived via immunoSEQ multiplex PCR, lists solely in-frame clones and lacks some. Counted here are 6,500 to 8,500 clones, about 80% occurring once; the ten biggest clones make up approximately 2.9%. The clonotype was recovered from an older person with lung adenocarcinoma. Sequences were obtained from FFPE minimally invasive lung adenocarcinoma tissue. This chain joins TRBV30 and TRBJ2-7, with D possibly called TRBD1 or TRBD2 (5 bases each). The CDR3 DNA sequence: TGTGCCTGGAGTGCAAAACTCGGGGCGGTGGGGCAGTACTTC. This translates into CAWSAKLGAVGQYF.